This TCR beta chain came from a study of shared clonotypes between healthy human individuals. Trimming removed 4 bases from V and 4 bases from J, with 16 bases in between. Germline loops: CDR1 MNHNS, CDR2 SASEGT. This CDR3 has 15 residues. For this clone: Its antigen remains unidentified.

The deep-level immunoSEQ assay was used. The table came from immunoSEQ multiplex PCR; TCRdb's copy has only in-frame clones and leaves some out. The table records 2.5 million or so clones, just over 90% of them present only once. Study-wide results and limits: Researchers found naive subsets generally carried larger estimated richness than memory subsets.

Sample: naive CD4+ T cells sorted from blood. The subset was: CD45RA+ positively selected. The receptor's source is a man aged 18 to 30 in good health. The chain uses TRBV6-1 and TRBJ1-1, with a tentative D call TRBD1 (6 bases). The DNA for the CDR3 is TGTGCCAGCAGTGCGCACCACAGGGTTGGCACTGAAGCTTTCTTT. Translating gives CASSAHHRVGTEAFF.